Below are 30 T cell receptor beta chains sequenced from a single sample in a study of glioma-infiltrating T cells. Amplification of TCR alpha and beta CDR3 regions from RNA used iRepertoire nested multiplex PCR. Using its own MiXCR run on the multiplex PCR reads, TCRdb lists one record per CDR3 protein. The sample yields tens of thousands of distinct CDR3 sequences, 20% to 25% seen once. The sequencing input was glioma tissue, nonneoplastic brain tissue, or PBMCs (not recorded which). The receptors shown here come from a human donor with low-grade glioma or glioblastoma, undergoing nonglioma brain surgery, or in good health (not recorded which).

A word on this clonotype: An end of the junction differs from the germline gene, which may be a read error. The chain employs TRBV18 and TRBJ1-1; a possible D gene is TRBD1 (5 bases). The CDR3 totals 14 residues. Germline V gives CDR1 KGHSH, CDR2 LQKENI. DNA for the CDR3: TGTGCCGGCTCACCAGACAGAGTGAACACTGAAGCTTTCTTT. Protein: CAGSPDRVNTEAFF.

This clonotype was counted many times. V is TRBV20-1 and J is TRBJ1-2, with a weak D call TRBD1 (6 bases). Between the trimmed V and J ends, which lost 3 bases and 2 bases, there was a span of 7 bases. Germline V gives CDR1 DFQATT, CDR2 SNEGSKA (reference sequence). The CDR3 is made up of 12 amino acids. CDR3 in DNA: TGCAGTGCTAGTACAGGGAACTATGGCTACACCTTC. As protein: CSASTGNYGYTF.

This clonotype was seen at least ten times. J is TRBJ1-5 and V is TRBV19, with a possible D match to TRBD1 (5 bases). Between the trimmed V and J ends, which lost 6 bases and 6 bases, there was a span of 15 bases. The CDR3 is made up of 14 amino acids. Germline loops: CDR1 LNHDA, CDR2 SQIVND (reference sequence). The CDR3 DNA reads TGTGCCAGTAGAACAGGAACATCAGTTCAGCCCCAGCATTTT. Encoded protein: CASRTGTSVQPQHF.

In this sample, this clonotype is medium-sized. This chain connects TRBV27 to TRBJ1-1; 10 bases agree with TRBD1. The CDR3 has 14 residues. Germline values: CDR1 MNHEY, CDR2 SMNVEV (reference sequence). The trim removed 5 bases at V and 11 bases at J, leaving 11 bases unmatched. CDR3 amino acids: CASSVGQGLMKAFF. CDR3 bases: TGTGCCAGCAGTGTGGGACAGGGGCTGATGAAGGCTTTCTTT.

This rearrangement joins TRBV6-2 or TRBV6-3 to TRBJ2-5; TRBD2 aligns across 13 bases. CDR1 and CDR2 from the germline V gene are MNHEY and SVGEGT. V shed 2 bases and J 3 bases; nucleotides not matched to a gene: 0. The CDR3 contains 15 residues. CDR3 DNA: TGTGCCAGCAGTTACGGGACTAGCGGGAAAGAGACCCAGTACTTC. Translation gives CASSYGTSGKETQYF.

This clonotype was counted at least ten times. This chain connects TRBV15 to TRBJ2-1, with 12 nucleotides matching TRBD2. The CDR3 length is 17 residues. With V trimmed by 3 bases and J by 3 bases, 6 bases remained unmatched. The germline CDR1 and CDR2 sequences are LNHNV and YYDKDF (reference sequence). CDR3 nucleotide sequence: TGTGCCACCAGCAGGCGACTAGCGGGGGACCTCTACAATGAGCAGTTCTTC. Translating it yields CATSRRLAGDLYNEQFF.

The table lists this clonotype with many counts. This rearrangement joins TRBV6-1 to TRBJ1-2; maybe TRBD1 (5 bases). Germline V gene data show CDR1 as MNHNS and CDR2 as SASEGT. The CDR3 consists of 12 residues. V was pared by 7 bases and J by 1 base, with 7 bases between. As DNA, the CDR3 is TGTGCCAGCAAGAGGGGTAACTATGGCTACACCTTC. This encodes CASKRGNYGYTF.

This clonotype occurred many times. This CDR3 is CASSYPGSGTLYEQYF. As DNA, the CDR3 is TGTGCCAGCAGTTACCCCGGAAGCGGGACTCTATACGAGCAGTACTTC. V is TRBV6-2 or TRBV6-3 and J is TRBJ2-7; 7 bases are shared with TRBD2. V shed 2 bases, J shed 4 bases, and the junction held 11 bases outside the gene matches. The CDR3 has 16 residues. Germline V lookup: CDR1 MNHEY, CDR2 SVGEGT.

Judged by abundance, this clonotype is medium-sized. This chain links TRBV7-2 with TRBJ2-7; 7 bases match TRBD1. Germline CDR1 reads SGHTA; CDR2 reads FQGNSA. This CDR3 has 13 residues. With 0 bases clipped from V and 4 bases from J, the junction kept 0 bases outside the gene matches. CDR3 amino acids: CASSLAGQYEQYF. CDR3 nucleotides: TGTGCCAGCAGCTTAGCGGGACAGTACGAGCAGTACTTC.

CDR3 nucleotide sequence: TGTGCCAGCAGTGAACCCCGACAGGGTCTAAAGTGGGGTCAGCCCCAGCATTTT. This encodes CASSEPRQGLKWGQPQHF. V usage is TRBV25-1 and J usage is TRBJ1-5; 7 bases line up with TRBD1. This CDR3 has 18 amino acids. Germline CDR1 is MGHDK and CDR2 is SYGVNS. Trimming removed 2 bases from V and 6 bases from J; junction bases left unmatched: 16.

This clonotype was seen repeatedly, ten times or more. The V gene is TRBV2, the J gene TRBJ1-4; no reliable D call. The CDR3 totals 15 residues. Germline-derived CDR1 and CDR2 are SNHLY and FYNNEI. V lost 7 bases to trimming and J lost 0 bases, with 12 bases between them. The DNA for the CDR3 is TGTGCCAGCATGCCCAACGGAGCAACTAATGAAAAACTGTTTTTT. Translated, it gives CASMPNGATNEKLFF.

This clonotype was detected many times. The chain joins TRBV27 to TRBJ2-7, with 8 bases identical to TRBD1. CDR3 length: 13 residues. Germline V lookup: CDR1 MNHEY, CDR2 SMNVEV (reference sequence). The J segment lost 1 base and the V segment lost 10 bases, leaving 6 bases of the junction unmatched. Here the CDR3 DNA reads TGTGCCAACACGGACAGGGCGTCCTACGAGCAGTACTTC. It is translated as CANTDRASYEQYF.

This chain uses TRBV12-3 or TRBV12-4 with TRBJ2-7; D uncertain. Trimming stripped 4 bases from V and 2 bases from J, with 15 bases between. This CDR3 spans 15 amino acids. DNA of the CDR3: TGTGCCAGCAGTTCACAGCACCTCGGGCCCTACGAGCAGTACTTC. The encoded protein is CASSSQHLGPYEQYF.

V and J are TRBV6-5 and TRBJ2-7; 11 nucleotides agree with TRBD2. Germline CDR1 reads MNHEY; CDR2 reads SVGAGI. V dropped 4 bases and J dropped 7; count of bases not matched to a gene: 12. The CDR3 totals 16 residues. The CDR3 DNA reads TGTGCCAGCAGTTCCTTGGATAGCGGGAGGGGGAATGAGCAGTACTTC. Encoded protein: CASSSLDSGRGNEQYF.

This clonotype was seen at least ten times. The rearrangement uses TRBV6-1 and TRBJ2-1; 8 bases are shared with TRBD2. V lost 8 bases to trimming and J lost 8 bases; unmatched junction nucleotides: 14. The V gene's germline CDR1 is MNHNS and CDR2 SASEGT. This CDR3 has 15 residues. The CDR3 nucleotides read TGTGCCAGCTTCTCCCCGGGGGGGCCGGGATATGAGCAGTTCTTC. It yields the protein CASFSPGGPGYEQFF.

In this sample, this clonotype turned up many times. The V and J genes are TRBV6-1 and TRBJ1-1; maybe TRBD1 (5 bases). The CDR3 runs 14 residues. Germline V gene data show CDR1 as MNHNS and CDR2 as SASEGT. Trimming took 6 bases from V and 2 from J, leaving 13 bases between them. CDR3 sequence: CASSPPGPNTEAFF. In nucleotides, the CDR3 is TGTGCCAGCAGCCCTCCGGGACCCAACACTGAAGCTTTCTTT.

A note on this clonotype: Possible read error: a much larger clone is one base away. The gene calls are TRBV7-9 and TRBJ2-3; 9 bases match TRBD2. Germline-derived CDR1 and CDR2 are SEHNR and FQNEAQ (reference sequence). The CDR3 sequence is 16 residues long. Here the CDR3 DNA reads TGTGCCAGCAGCAGATGGACTAGCGAAAGCACAGATACGCGGTATTTT. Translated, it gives CASSRWTSESTDTRYF.

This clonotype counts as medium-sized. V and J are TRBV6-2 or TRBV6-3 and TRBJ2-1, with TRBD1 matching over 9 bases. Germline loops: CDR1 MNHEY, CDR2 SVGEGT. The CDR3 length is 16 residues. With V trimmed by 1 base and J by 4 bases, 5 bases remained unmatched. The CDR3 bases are TGTGCCAGCAGTTACTGGGGACAGGGACCTTACAATGAGCAGTTCTTC. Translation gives CASSYWGQGPYNEQFF.

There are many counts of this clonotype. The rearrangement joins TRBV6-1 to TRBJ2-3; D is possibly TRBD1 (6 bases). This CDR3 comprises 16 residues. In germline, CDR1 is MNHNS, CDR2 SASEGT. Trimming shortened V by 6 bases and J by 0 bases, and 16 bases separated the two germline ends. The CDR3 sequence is CASRITGIVSTDTQYF. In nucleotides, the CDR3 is TGTGCCAGCAGGATAACAGGGATCGTAAGCACAGATACGCAGTATTTT.

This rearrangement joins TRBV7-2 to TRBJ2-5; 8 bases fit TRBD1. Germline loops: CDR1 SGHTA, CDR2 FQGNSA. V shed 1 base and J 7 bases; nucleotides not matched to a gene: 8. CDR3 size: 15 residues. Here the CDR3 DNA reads TGTGCCAGCAGCTTAGGGGCGACAGGGGCGAGGACCCAGTACTTC. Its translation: CASSLGATGARTQYF.

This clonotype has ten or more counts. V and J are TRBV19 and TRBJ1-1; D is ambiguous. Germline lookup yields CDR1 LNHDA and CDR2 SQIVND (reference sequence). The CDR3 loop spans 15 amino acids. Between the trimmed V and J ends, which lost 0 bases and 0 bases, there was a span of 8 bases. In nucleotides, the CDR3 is TGTGCCAGTAGTATAGAACCGGGCCTGAACACTGAAGCTTTCTTT. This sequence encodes CASSIEPGLNTEAFF.

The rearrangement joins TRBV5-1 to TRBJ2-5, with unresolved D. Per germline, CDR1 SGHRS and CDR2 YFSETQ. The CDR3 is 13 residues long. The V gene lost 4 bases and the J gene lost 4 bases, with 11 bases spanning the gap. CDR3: CASSKNHGETQYF. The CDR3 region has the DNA TGCGCCAGCAGCAAAAATCACGGAGAGACCCAGTACTTC.

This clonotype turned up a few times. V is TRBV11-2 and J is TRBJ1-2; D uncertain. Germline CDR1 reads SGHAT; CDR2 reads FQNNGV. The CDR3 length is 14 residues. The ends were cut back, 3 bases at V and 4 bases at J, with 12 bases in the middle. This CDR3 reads CASSFPRTVYGYTF. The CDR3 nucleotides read TGTGCCAGCAGCTTCCCTCGGACGGTCTATGGCTACACCTTC.

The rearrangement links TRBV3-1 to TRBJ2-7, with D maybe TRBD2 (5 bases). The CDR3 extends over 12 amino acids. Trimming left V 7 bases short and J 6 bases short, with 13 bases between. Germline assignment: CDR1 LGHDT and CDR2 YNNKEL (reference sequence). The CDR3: CASTGSGSEQYF. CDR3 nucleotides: TGTGCCAGCACGGGATCGGGCTCCGAGCAGTACTTC.

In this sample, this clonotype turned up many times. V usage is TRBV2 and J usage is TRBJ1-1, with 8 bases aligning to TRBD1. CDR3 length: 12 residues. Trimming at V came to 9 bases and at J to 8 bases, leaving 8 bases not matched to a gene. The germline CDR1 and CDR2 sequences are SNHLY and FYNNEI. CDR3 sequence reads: CARQGVLGEAFF. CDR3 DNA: TGTGCCAGACAGGGGGTTCTCGGGGAAGCTTTCTTT.

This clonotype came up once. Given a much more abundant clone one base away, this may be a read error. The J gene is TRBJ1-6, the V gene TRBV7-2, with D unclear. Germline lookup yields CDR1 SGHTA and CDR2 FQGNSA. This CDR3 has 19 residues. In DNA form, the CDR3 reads TGTGCCAGCAGCTTAGTAGGATGGCGACCACAAACATATAATTCACTCCTCCACTTT. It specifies CASSLVGWRPQTYNSLLHF.

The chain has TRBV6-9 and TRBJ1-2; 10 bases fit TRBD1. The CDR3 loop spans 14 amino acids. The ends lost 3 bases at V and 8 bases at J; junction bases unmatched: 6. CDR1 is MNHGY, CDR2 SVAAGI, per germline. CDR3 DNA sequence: TGTGCCAGCAGTTACCTGGGACAGGGGCGAGGCTACACCTTC. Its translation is CASSYLGQGRGYTF.

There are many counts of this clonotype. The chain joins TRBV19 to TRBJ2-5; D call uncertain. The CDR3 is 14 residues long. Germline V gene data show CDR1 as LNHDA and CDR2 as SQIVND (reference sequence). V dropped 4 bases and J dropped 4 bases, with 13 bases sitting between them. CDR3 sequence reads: CASSSPSPLETQYF. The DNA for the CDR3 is TGTGCCAGTAGTAGCCCTAGTCCCCTAGAGACCCAGTACTTC. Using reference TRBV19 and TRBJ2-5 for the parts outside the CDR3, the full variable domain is DGGITQSPKYLFRKEGQNVTLSCEQNLNHDAMYWYRQDPGQGLRLIYYSQIVNDFQKGDIAEGYSVSREKKESFPLTVTSAQKNPTAFYLCASSSPSPLETQYFGPGTRLLVL.

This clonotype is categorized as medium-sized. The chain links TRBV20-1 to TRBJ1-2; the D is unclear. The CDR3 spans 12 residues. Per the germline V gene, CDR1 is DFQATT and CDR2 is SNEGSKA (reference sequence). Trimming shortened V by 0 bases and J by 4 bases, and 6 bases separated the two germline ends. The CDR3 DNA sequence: TGCAGTGCTAGAGAGGGGAGCTATGGCTACACCTTC. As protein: CSAREGSYGYTF.

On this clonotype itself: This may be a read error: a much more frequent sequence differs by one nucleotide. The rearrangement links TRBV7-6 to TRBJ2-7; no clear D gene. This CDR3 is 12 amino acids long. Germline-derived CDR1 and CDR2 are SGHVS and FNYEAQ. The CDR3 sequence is CASSLGGYGQYF. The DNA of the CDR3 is TGTGCCAGCAGCTTGGGCGGCTACGGGCAGTACTTC.